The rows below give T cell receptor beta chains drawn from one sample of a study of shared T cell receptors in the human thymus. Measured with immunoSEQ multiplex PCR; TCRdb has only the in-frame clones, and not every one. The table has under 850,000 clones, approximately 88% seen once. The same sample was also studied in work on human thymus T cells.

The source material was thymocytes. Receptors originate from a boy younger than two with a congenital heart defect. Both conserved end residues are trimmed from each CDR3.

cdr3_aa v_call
ASSQFPDKGATDTQY TRBV4-1
ASSPPGTSDSTDTQY TRBV18
ASGGLAGGPVVKINEQF TRBV19
ASSQFLAREWPKNIQY TRBV4-1
ASSLTGRGDEQF TRBV5-4
ASSLGMTGTNTEAF TRBV11-3
ASRLARREGYT TRBV12-2
ASSSPVRANTEAF TRBV11-2
ASSLYRGLGANVLT TRBV7-9
ASSPWTGVVGTEAF TRBV5-6
ASSKGEDFSTPWEQY TRBV21-1
ASSYGTGANQPQH TRBV27
ASSQRGPETQY TRBV14
ASSPTRTSGPYNEQF TRBV7-6
ASSEAGTGMNTGELF TRBV2
ASSQEVASGRFSTDTQY TRBV4-2
ASNGCGGGQPQH TRBV19
ASSLKGEFSYEQY TRBV7-2
ASSDGLAVPETQY TRBV25-1
ASSLRGRGSNQPQH TRBV27
ASTRTGGLLGYT TRBV19
ASSFAAGGGFYGYT TRBV27
ASREDRERLTGELF TRBV2
ASSDVASGSSLEQY TRBV6-1
ASSLGEGLAGGPYEQY TRBV7-2
ASSLASGRGVAYNEQF TRBV5-4
ASSLDGRGSSYNEQF TRBV11-3
ASSPAQGYEQY TRBV28
AGRQGQTYEQY TRBV6-1
ASSYDFLYGYT TRBV28
ASSYSGGGPNEQF TRBV6-5
ASSTRQPDTQY TRBV7-2
ASSLSRVREKLF TRBV27
ASSPLGGQVDTQY TRBV11-2
ASSQDPGDRTPSGYT TRBV4-1
ASSATGQPVGAF TRBV28
ASSQETPSGRALGTGELF TRBV4-3
SVAVRSGGQGGRRTTDTQY TRBV29-1
ASSASVGHRYEQY TRBV28
ASSRTYRETVTYEQY TRBV5-1
ASSLGVRRTYEQY TRBV13
ASSLARTSGRKGKF TRBV7-6
ASSLRDTDTQY TRBV6-6
AISERGWGYEQY TRBV10-3
ASSTWDSGYEQY TRBV5-6
ASSPGLAGDEQY TRBV18
ASSLRPGSPGVYNYGYT TRBV7-9
ASSQDPLGRGTEAF TRBV4-3
ASSLGGTIGELF TRBV11-3
ASSPRSGGTDTQY TRBV18
ASSHTLAGQETQY TRBV7-9
ASSQGGATDTQY TRBV14
ASRVRDGGSYEQY TRBV28